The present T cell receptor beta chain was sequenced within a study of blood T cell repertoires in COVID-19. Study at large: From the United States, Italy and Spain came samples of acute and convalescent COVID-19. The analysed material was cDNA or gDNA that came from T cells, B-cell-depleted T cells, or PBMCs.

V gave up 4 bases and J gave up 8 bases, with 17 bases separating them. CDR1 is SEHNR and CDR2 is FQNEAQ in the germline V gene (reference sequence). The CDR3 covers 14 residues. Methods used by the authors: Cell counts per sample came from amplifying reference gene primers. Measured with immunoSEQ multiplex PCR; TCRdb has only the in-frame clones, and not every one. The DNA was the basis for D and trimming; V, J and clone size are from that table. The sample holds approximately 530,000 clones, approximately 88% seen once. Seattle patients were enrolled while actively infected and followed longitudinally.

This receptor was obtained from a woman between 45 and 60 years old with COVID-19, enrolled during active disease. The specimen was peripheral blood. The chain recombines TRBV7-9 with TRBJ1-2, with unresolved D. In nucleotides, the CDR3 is TGTGCCAGCAGCTCCGTCCCGGTTATTCGGGGCTACACCTTC. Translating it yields CASSSVPVIRGYTF.